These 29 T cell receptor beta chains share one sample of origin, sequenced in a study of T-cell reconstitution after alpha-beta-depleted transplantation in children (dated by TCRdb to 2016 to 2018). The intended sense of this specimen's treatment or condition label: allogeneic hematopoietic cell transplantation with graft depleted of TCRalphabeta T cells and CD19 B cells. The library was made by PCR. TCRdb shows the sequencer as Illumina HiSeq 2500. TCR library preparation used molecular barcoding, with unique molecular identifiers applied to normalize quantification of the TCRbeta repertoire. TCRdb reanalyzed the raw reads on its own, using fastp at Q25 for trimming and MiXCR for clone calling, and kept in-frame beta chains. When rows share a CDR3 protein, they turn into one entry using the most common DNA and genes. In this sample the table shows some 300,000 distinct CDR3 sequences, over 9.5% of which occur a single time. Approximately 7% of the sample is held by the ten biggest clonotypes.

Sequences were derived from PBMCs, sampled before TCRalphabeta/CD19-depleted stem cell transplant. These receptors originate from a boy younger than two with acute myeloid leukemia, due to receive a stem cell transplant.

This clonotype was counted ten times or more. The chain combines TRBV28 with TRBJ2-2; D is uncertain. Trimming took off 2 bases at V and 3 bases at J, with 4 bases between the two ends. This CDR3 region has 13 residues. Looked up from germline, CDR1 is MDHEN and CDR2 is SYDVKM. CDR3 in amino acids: CASSLQYTGELFF. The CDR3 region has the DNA TGTGCCAGCAGTTTACAGTACACCGGGGAGCTGTTTTTT.

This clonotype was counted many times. CDR3 protein: CASSDVGDTQYF. In nucleotides, the CDR3 is TGTGCCAGCAGTGACGTTGGGGATACGCAGTATTTT. The gene calls are TRBV6-4 and TRBJ2-3; D is undetermined. The V gene lost 2 bases and the J gene lost 6 bases, with 6 bases spanning the gap. The CDR3 covers 12 residues. Germline-derived CDR1 and CDR2 are MRHNA and SNTAGT.

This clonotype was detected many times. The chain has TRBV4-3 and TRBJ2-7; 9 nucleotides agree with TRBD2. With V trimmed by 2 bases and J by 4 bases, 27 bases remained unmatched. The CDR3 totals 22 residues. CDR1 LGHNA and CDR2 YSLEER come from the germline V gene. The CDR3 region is CASSQPKPLWTADSGRGYEQYF. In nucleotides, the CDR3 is TGCGCCAGCAGCCAACCAAAGCCCTTATGGACTGCGGATAGCGGGAGAGGGTACGAGCAGTACTTC.

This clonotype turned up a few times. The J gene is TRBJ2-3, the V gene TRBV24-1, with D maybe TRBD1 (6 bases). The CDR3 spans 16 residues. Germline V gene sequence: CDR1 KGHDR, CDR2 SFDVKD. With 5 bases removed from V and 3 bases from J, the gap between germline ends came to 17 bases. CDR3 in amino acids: CATSAVARGGTDTQYF. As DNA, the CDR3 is TGTGCCACCAGTGCCGTGGCCAGGGGTGGGACAGATACGCAGTATTTT.

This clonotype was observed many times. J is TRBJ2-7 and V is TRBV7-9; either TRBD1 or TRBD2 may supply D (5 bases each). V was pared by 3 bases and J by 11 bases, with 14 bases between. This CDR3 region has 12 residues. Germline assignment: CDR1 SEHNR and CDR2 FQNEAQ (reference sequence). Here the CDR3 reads CASSFGTTAEYF. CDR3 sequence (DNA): TGTGCCAGCAGCTTCGGGACGACGGCGGAGTACTTC.

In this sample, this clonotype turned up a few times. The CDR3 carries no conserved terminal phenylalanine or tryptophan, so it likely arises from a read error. The DNA for the CDR3 is TGTGCCAGCAGCTTTGGCCCGACAGGACTCTCCTACGAGCAGTACTCC. This encodes CASSFGPTGLSYEQYS. The V gene is TRBV7-6, the J gene TRBJ2-7; perhaps TRBD1 as D (6 bases). The CDR3 runs 16 residues. Trimming pared 3 bases from V and 0 bases from J, leaving 15 bases between. CDR1 and CDR2 (germline): SGHVS, FNYEAQ.

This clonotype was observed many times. CDR3 amino acids: CSARGRGDRVLEQYF. The CDR3 region has the DNA TGCAGTGCTAGAGGGAGGGGGGACAGGGTGCTCGAGCAGTACTTC. The chain is built from TRBV20-1 and TRBJ2-7; 9 bases agree with TRBD1. With 1 base clipped from V and 6 bases from J, the junction kept 10 bases outside the gene matches. There are 15 residues in the CDR3. Germline CDR1 reads DFQATT; CDR2 reads SNEGSKA (reference sequence).

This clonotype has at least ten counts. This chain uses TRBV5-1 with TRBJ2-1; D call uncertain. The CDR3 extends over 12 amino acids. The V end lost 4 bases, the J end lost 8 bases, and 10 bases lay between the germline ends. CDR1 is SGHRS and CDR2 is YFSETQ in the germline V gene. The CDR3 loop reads CASSPSGDEQFF. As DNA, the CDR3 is TGCGCCAGCAGCCCGAGTGGGGATGAGCAGTTCTTC.

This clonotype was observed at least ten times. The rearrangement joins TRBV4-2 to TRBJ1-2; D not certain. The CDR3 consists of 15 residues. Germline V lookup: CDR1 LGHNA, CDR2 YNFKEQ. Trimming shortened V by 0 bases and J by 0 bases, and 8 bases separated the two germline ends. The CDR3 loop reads CASSQDGGPNYGYTF. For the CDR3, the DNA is TGTGCCAGCAGCCAAGATGGAGGACCTAACTATGGCTACACCTTC.

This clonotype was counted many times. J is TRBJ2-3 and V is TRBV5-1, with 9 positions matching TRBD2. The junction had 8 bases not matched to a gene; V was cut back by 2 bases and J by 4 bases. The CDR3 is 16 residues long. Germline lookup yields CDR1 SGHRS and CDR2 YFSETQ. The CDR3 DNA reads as TGCGCCAGCAGCTTCCAGCGGGGGGACTCTGCAGATACGCAGTATTTT. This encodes CASSFQRGDSADTQYF.

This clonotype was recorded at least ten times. The CDR3 DNA reads TGTGCAACCCGATCGGCCGGGGAGCTGTTTTTT. Encoded protein: CATRSAGELFF. This chain joins TRBV12-3 or TRBV12-4 and TRBJ2-2; no clear D gene. The CDR3 covers 11 residues.

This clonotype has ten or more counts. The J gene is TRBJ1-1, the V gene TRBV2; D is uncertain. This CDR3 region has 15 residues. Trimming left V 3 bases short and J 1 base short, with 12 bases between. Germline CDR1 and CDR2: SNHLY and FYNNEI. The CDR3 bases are TGTGCCAGCAGTGACACCGCGAGCAAGAACACTGAAGCTTTCTTT. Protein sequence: CASSDTASKNTEAFF.

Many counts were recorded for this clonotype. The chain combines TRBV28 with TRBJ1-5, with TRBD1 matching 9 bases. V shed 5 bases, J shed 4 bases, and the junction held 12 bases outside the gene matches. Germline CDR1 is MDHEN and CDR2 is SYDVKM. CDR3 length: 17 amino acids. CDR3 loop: CASSPPSGTGLNQPQHF. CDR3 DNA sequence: TGTGCCAGCAGTCCACCGAGCGGGACAGGGCTTAATCAGCCCCAGCATTTT.

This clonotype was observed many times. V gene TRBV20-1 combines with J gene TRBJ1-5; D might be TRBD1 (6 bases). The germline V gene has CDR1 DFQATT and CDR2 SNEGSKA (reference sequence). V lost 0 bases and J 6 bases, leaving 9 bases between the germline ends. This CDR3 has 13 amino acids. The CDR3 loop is CSAREQGGQPQHF. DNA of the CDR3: TGCAGTGCTAGAGAACAGGGTGGTCAGCCCCAGCATTTT.

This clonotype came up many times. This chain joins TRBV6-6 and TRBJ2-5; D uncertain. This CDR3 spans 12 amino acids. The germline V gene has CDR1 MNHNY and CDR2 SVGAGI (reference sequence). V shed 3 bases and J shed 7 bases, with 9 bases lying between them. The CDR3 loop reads CASSYGLGTQYF. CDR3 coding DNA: TGTGCCAGCAGTTATGGCTTAGGGACCCAGTACTTC.

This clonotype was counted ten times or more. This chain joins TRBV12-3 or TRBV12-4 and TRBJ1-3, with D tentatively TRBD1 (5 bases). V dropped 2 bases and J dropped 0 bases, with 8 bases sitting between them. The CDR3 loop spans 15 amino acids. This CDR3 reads CASSLIRVSGNTIYF. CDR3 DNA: TGTGCCAGCAGTTTAATCAGGGTCTCTGGAAACACCATATATTTT.

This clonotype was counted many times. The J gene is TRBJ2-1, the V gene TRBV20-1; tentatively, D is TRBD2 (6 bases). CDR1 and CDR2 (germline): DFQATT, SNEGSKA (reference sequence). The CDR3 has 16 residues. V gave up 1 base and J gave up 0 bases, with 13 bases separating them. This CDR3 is CSARAPRGSSYNEQFF. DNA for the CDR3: TGCAGTGCTAGAGCCCCCCGGGGGAGCTCCTACAATGAGCAGTTCTTC.

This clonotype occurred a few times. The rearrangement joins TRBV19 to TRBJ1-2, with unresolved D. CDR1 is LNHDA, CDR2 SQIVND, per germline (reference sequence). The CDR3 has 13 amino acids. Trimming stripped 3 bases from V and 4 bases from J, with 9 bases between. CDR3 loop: CASSMTQPYGYTF. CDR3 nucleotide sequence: TGTGCCAGTAGTATGACCCAGCCCTATGGCTACACCTTC.

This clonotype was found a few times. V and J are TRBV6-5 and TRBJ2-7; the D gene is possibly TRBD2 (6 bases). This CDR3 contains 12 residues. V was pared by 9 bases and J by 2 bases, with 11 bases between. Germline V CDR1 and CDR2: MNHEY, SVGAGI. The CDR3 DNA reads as TGTGCCAGTAGGGACTTAACCTACGAGCAGTACTTC. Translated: CASRDLTYEQYF.

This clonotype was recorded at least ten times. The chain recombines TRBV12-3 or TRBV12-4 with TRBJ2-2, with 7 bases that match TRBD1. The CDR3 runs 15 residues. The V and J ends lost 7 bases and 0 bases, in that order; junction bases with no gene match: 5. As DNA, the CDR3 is TGTGCCAGCACCCCCGGGACAGCGAACACCGGGGAGCTGTTTTTT. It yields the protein CASTPGTANTGELFF.

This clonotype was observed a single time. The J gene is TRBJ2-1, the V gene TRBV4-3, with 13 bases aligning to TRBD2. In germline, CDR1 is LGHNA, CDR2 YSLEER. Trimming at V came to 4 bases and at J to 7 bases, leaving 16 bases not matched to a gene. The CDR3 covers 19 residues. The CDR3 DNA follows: TGCGCCAGCAGCCTCGACGGTACTAGCGGGAGGGCCGGGGGGAATGAGCAGTTCTTC. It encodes CASSLDGTSGRAGGNEQFF.

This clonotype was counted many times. CDR3 sequence (DNA): TGTGCCAGCAGCCCAGCCTACTCGGCCCAGCATTTT. This encodes CASSPAYSAQHF. The gene calls are TRBV12-3 or TRBV12-4 and TRBJ1-5; D unresolved. The V gene lost 6 bases and the J gene lost 11 bases, with 14 bases spanning the gap. CDR3 length: 12 amino acids.

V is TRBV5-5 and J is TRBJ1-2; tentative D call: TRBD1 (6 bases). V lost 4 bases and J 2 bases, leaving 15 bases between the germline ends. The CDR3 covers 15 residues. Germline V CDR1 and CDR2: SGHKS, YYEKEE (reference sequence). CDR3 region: CASSQGGRSNYGYTF. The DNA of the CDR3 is TGTGCCAGCAGCCAAGGGGGACGGTCGAACTATGGCTACACCTTC.

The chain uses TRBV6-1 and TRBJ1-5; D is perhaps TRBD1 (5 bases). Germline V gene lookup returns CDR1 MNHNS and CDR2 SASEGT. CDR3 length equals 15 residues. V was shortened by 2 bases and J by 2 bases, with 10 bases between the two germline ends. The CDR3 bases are TGTGCCAGCAGTGAAAAGGGGTTGGGCAATCAGCCCCAGCATTTT. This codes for CASSEKGLGNQPQHF.

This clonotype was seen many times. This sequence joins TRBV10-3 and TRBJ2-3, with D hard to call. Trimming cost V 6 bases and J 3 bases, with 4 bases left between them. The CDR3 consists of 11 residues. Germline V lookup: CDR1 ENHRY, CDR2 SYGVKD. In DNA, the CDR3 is TGTGCCATCAGAGATACAGATACGCAGTATTTT. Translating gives CAIRDTDTQYF.

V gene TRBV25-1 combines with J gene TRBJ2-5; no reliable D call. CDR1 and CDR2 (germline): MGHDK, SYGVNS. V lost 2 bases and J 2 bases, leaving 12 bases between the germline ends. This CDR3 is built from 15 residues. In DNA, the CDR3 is TGTGCCAGCAGTGAAGCGGCAGAGCCACAAGAGACCCAGTACTTC. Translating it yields CASSEAAEPQETQYF.

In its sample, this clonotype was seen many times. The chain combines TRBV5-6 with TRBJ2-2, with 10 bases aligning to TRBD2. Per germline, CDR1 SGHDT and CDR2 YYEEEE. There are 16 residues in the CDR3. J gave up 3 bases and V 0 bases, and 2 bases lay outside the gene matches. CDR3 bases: TGTGCCAGCAGCTTGGAACTAGCGGGACACACCGGGGAGCTGTTTTTT. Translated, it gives CASSLELAGHTGELFF.

The CDR3 DNA is TGTGCCAGCAGTGCGGGAAGGGGTCGGGCCGGGGAGCTGTTTTTT. Its translation is CASSAGRGRAGELFF. This chain connects TRBV6-1 to TRBJ2-2, with D perhaps matching TRBD1 or TRBD2 (5 bases each). Germline CDR1 MNHNS, CDR2 SASEGT. Trimming removed 4 bases from V and 6 bases from J, with 15 bases in between. This CDR3 spans 15 amino acids.

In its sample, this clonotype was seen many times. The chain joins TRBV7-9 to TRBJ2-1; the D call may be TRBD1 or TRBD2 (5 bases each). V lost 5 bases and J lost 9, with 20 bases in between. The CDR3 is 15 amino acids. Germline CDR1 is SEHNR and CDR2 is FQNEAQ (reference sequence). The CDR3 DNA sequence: TGTGCCAGCAGCCTCAACCGGGGCCGCGGAATTGAGCAGTTCTTC. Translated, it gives CASSLNRGRGIEQFF. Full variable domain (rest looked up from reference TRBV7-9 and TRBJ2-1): DTGVSQNPRHKITKRGQNVTFRCDPISEHNRLYWYRQTLGQGPEFLTYFQNEAQLEKSRLLSDRFSAERPKGSFSTLEIQRTEQGDSAMYLCASSLNRGRGIEQFFGPGTRLTVL.